The rows below give T cell receptor beta chains drawn from one sample of a study of control samples from healthy donors and cancer patients. Sequencing was performed with immunoSEQ multiplex PCR; in TCRdb, only in-frame clones are kept and a portion is missing. The repertoire holds approximately 130,000 clones, with approximately 89% as singletons. The source material was blood. The receptors come from a man aged 60 to 75 in good health. Both conserved end residues are part of each CDR3.

j_call v_call cdr3_aa
TRBJ1-4 TRBV18 CASSPIGDGNEKLFF
TRBJ1-4 TRBV23-1 CASSPGTSTNEKLFF
TRBJ1-5 TRBV4-3 CASSQEPSSNQPQHF
TRBJ1-1 TRBV5-6 CASSLAGILNTEAFF
TRBJ2-5 TRBV5-6 CASSRRSGDSRETQYF
TRBJ2-2 TRBV5-1 CASSFDTKGGELFF
TRBJ1-1 TRBV28 CASSTYSNTEAFF
TRBJ2-2 TRBV7-2 CASSLGVAGGNTGELFF
TRBJ2-7 TRBV7-8 CASSLVGTQSYEQYF
TRBJ1-2 TRBV6-6 CASSPTGDYGYTF
TRBJ1-2 TRBV25-1 CASSDDTGRFYGYTF
TRBJ2-1 TRBV18 CASSQGQGRYNEQFF
TRBJ2-3 TRBV27 CASSFYAGAGDTQYF
TRBJ1-2 TRBV28 CASSLGTGLDRDGYTF
TRBJ1-2 TRBV28 CASNRGRSYGYTF
TRBJ1-5 TRBV19 CASSMGRLDRDRYISNQPQHF
TRBJ1-3 TRBV5-1 CASSTAGELSSGNTIYF
TRBJ1-2 TRBV6-5 CASRMGRNYGYTF
TRBJ2-5 TRBV18 CASSPSGTGVQETQYF
TRBJ2-7 TRBV6-5 CASSHQRWDEQYF
TRBJ1-1 TRBV6-5 CASSYSPKTNTEAFF
TRBJ2-2 TRBV11-3 CASSLTNTGELFF
TRBJ1-5 TRBV20-1 CSASTDSLPGQAQHF
TRBJ1-4 TRBV19 CASRQYVGDEKLFF
TRBJ1-1 TRBV11-2 CASSWGQGNTEAFF
TRBJ1-1 TRBV28 CASSRTPTAEAFF
TRBJ2-7 TRBV30 CAWSVGTAVSSYEQYF
TRBJ2-1 TRBV7-2 CASSPAGGPREQFF
TRBJ1-5 TRBV6-5 CASRTDSYSNQPQHF
TRBJ1-1 TRBV18 CASSPKAGTDTEAFF
TRBJ1-1 TRBV3-1/TRBV3-2 CASSQLPIGNTEAFF
TRBJ1-2 TRBV28 CASRTDRGVLGGYTF
TRBJ2-2 TRBV29-1 CSVEGAGTGELFF
TRBJ2-5 TRBV28 CASSLGREETQYF
TRBJ2-7 TRBV5-8 CASTPLRLSSYEQYF
TRBJ2-5 TRBV18 CASSSQGGETQYF
TRBJ1-2 TRBV4-1 CASSQGLKGIHKGYTF
TRBJ2-7 TRBV6-5 CASRRPGARYEQYF
TRBJ1-1 TRBV9 CASSVVHWTPLDTEAFF
TRBJ1-5 TRBV3-1/TRBV3-2 CASSLGGASGNQPQHF
TRBJ1-3 TRBV28 CASSLMLGTGKAGNTIYF
TRBJ1-4 TRBV2 CASSLIRFPDAEKLFF
TRBJ1-6 TRBV21-1 CASSNRDRGSRDSPLHF
TRBJ1-2 TRBV18 CASSPISTGTDYGYTF
TRBJ1-5 TRBV28 CASSRRTGNQPQHF
TRBJ1-4 TRBV5-1 CASSFGGSNEKLFF
TRBJ1-6 TRBV21-1 CASSRPYPLNNSPLHF
TRBJ1-1 TRBV18 CASSSQATNTEAFF
TRBJ2-2 TRBV3-1/TRBV3-2 CASSQTSGGGTGELFF
TRBJ2-3 TRBV5-4 CASSGVGDTQYF
TRBJ2-1 TRBV5-1 CASRMTSGGSYEQFF
TRBJ1-6 TRBV19 CASSMRGSPSSYNSPLHF
TRBJ1-5 TRBV28 CASSFYRASGNQPQHF
TRBJ1-3 TRBV11-2 CASSFSGKLSGNTIYF
TRBJ1-5 TRBV18 CASSPETGLRPQHF
TRBJ1-5 TRBV19 CASNAQGRGDNQPQHF
TRBJ2-2 TRBV7-2 CASSLGGGGYTGELFF
TRBJ2-6 TRBV19 CASSIKSNRGTDSGANVLTF
TRBJ2-3 TRBV18 CASSPPGTASTDTQYF